This TCR beta chain was sequenced in a study of neoadjuvant anti-PD-1 for oral cavity cancer. Study results and limitations: Pretreatment Treg/Th17 ratio correlated inversely with post-treatment tumor clonality. Only three patients per response group were TCR-analyzed; validation needed.

Cohort: HPV-negative, locally advanced oral cavity squamous cell carcinoma patients. In the case of this clone: The antigen remains unidentified.

PBMC libraries mostly used approximately 500 ng of input genomic DNA, with six replicates per sample. Profiling relied on immunoSEQ multiplex PCR, and the TCRdb table lists in-frame clones only, not all of them. The sample records 30,000 to 35,000 clones, just under 90% being singletons. Germline CDR1 SGHTA, CDR2 FQGNSA. The CDR3 has 15 residues. Trimming cost V 5 bases and J 1 base, with 14 bases left between them. J is TRBJ1-1 and V is TRBV7-2, with D perhaps matching TRBD1 (6 bases). The source of this sequence is a person aged 35 to 85 with oral cavity squamous cell carcinoma. Sample: PBMCs, taken before nivolumab (anti-PD-1) treatment. The CDR3 nucleotides are TGTGCCAGCAGCGCTTCGGGACAAGCGAACACTGAAGCTTTCTTT. It yields the protein CASSASGQANTEAFF.